The text below deals with one T cell receptor beta chain. Its target is unknown. The sample originates from a study of a mutant IDH1 vaccine in newly diagnosed glioma. Across the study: The treated population exhibited a male proportion of roughly 62%, a female proportion of approximately 38%, and a mean age of 40.4 years.

Sequencing was performed with immunoSEQ multiplex PCR; in TCRdb, only in-frame clones are kept and a portion is missing. The sample contains 65,000 or so clones, approximately 84% of which appear only once. Noted time point: week 23, last vaccination. Topical imiquimod was applied with each vaccine dose, which held 300 ug of mutant IDH1 20-mer peptide. Study results and caveats: Patients showed vaccine-induced immune responses at a rate of approximately 93%. Top peripheral T cell clonotype shifts appeared unrelated to pseudoprogression.

Deletions cut 3 bases from V and 5 bases from J, with 22 bases between. Germline values: CDR1 SGHAT, CDR2 FQNNGV. The CDR3 extends over 17 amino acids. The clonotype comes from a man aged 30 to 39 with glioma. This sample comprised PBMCs, obtained from a glioma patient whose treatment included an IDH1 peptide vaccine. This sequence joins TRBV11-2 and TRBJ2-5, with D perhaps matching TRBD1 (5 bases). DNA of the CDR3: TGTGCCAGCAGCTTTATGCTAGGGGCCCTGGTTGTCGAGACCCAGTACTTC. It codes for CASSFMLGALVVETQYF.